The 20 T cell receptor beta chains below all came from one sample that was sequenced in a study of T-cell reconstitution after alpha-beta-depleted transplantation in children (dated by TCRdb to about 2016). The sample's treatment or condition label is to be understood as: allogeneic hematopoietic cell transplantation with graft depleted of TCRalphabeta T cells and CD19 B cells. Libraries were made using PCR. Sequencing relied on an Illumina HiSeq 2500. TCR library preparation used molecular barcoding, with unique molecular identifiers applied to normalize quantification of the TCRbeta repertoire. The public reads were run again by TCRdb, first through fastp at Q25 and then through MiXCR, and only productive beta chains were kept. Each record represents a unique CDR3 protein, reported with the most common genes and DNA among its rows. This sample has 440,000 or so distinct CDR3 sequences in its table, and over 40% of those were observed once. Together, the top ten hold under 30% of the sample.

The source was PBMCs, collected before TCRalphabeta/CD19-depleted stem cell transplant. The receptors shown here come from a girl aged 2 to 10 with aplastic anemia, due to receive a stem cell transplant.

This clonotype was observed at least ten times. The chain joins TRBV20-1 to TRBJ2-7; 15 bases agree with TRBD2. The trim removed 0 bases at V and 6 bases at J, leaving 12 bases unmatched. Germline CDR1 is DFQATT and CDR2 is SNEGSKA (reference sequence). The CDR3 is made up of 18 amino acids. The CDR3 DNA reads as TGCAGTGCTAGAGAGCCAGGGGGAGGACTAGCGGGAGGGCGCGAGCAGTACTTC. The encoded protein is CSAREPGGGLAGGREQYF.

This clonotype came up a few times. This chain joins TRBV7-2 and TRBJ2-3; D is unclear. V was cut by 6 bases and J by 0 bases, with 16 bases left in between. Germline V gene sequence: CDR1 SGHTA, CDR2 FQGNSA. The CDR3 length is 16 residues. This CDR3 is CASRYRAFTSTDTQYF. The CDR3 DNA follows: TGTGCCAGCAGATACCGGGCCTTCACTAGCACAGATACGCAGTATTTT. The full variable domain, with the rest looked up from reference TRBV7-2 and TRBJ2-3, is GAGVSQSPSNKVTEKGKDVELRCDPISGHTALYWYRQSLGQGLEFLIYFQGNSAPDKSGLPSDRFSAERTGGSVSTLTIQRTQQEDSAVYLCASRYRAFTSTDTQYFGPGTRLTVL.

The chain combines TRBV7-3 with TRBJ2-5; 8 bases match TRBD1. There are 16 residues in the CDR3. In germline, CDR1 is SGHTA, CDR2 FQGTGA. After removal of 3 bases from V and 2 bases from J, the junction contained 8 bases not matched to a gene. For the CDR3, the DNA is TGTGCCAGCAGCTTTGGACAGGGAATAGGTCAAGAGACCCAGTACTTC. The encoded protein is CASSFGQGIGQETQYF. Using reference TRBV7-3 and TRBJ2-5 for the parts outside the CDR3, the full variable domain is GAGVSQTPSNKVTEKGKYVELRCDPISGHTALYWYRQSLGQGPEFLIYFQGTGAADDSGLPNDRFFAVRPEGSVSTLKIQRTERGDSAVYLCASSFGQGIGQETQYFGPGTRLLVL.

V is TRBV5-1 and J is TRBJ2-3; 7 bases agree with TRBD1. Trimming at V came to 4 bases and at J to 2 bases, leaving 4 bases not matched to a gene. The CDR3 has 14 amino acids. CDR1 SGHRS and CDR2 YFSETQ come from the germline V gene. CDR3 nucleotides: TGCGCCAGCAGCATCGGGACAGACACAGATACGCAGTATTTT. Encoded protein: CASSIGTDTDTQYF.

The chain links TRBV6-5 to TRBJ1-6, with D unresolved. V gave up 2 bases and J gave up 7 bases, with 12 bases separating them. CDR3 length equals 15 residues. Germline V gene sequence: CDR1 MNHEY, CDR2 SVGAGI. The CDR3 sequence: CASSYVVPMNSPLHF. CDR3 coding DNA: TGTGCCAGCAGTTACGTAGTCCCGATGAATTCACCCCTCCACTTT.

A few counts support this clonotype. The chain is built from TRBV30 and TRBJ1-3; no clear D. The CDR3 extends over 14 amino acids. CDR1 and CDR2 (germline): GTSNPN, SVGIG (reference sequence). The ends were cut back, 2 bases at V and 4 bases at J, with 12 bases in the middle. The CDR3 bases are TGTGCCTGGAGTTATGGAAGGTGGGGAAACACCATATATTTT. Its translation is CAWSYGRWGNTIYF.

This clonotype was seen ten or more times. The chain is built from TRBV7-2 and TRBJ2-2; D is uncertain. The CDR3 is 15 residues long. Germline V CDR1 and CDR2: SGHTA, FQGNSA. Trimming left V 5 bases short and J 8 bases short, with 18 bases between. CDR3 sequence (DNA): TGTGCCAGCAGCCCAGATGTGGGTCAACGGGGGGAGCTGTTTTTT. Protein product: CASSPDVGQRGELFF.

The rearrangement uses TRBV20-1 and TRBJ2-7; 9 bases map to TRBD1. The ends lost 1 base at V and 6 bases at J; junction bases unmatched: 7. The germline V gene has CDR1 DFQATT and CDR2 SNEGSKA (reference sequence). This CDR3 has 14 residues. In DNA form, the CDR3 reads TGCAGTGCTAGAGGGGACAGGGTATTGTTCGAGCAGTACTTC. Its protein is CSARGDRVLFEQYF.

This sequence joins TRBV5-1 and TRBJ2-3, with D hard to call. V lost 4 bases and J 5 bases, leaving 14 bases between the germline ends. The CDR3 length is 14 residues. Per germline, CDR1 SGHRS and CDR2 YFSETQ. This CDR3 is CASSPDPRKDTQYF. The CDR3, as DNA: TGCGCCAGCAGCCCGGATCCTAGGAAAGATACGCAGTATTTT. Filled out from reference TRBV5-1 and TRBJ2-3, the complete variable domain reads KAGVTQTPRYLIKTRGQQVTLSCSPISGHRSVSWYQQTPGQGLQFLFEYFSETQRNKGNFPGRFSGRQFSNSRSEMNVSTLELGDSALYLCASSPDPRKDTQYFGPGTRLTVL.

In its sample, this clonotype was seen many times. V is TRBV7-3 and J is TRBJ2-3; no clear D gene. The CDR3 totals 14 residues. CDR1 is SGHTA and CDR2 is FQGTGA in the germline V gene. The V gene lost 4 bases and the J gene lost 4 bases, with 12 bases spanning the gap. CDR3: CASSSSVASDTQYF. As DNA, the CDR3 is TGTGCCAGCAGCTCATCAGTCGCTTCAGATACGCAGTATTTT.

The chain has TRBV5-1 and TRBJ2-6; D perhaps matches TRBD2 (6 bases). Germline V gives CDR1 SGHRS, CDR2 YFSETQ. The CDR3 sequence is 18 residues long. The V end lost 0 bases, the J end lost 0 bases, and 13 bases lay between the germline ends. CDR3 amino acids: CASSLAGAGHSGANVLTF. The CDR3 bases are TGCGCCAGCAGCTTGGCCGGAGCGGGCCACTCTGGGGCCAACGTCCTGACTTTC.

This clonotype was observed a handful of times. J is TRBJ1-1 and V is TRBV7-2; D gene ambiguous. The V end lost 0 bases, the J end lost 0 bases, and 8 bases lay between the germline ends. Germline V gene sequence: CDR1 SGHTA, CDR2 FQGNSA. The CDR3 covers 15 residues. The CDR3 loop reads CASSLALTVNTEAFF. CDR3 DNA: TGTGCCAGCAGCTTAGCTCTAACGGTGAACACTGAAGCTTTCTTT.

The DNA for the CDR3 is TGTGCCAGCAGCGAGCCCGATAGCGGCACAGATACGCAGTATTTT. This translates into CASSEPDSGTDTQYF. V and J are TRBV6-1 and TRBJ2-3; possibly TRBD2 for D (5 bases). From germline, CDR1 is MNHNS and CDR2 SASEGT. Trimming pared 6 bases from V and 1 base from J, leaving 14 bases between. The CDR3 is 15 amino acids.

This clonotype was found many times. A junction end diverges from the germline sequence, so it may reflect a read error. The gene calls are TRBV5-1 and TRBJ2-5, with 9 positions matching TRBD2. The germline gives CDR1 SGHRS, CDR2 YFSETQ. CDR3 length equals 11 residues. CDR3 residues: CASSGGETQYF. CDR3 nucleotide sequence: TGTGCCAGCAGCGGGGGGGAGACCCAGTACTTC. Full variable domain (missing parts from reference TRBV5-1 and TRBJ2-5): KAGVTQTPRYLIKTRGQQVTLSCSPISGHRSVSWYQQTPGQGLQFLFEYFSETQRNKGNFPGRFSGRQFSNSRSEMNVSTLELGDSALYLCASSGGETQYFGPGTRLLVL.

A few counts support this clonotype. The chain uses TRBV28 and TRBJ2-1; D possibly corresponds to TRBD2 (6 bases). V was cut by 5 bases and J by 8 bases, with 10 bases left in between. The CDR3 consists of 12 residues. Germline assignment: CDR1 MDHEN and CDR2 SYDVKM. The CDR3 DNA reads TGTGCCAGCAGTATCACGGGGGATGAGCAGTTCTTC. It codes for CASSITGDEQFF.

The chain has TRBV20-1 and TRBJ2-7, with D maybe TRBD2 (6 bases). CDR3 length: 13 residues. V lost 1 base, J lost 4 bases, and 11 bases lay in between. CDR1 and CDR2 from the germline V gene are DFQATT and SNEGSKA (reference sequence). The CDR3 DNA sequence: TGCAGTGCTAGAGGTGTGGAGGGATACGAGCAGTACTTC. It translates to CSARGVEGYEQYF.

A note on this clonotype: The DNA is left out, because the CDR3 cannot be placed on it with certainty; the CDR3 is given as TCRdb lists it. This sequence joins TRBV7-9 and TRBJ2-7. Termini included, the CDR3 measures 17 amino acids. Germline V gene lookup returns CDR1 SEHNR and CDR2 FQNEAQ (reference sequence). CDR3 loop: CASSLGGFGEGYYEQYF.

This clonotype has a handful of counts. The CDR3 DNA follows: TGTGCCAGCAGCTTACTCGGACTAGCGGGAGTGCATGAGCAGTTCTTC. Translation: CASSLLGLAGVHEQFF. This chain uses TRBV7-3 with TRBJ2-1; 13 bases map to TRBD2. The CDR3 spans 16 residues. Germline assignment: CDR1 SGHTA and CDR2 FQGTGA. V gave up 2 bases and J gave up 8 bases; unmatched junction bases: 6.

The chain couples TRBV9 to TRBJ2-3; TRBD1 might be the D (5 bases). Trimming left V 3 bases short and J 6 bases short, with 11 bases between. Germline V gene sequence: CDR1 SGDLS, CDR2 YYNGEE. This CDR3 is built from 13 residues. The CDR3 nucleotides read TGTGCCAGCAGCGGACAGAAATACGATACGCAGTATTTT. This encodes CASSGQKYDTQYF.

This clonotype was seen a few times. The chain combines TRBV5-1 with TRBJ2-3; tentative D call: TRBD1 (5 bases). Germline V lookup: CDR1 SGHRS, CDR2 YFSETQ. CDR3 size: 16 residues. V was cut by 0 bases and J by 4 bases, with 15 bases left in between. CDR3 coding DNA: TGCGCCAGCAGCTTGGCTCAGGGCCTGGGTGCAGATACGCAGTATTTT. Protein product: CASSLAQGLGADTQYF.